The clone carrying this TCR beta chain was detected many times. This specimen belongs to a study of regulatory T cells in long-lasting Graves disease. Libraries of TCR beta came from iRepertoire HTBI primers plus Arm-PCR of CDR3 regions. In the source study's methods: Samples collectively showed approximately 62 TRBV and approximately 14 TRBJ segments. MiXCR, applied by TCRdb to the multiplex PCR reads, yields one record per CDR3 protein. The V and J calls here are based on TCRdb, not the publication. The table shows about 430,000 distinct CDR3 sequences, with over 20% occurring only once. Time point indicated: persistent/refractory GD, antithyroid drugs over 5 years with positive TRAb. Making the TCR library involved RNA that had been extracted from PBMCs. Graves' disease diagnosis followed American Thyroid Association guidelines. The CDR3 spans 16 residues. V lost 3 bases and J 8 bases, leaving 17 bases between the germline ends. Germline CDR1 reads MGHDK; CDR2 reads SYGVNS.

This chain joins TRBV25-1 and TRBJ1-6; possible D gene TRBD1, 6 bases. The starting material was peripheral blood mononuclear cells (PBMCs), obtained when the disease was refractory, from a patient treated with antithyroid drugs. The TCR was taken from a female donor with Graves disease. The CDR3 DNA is TGTGCCAGCAGTGACCCGGGACACGGTCCGTATTCACCCCTCCACTTT. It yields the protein CASSDPGHGPYSPLHF. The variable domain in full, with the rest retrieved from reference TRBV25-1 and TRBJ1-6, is EADIYQTPRYLVIGTGKKITLECSQTMGHDKMYWYQQDPGMELHLIHYSYGVNSTEKGDLSSESTVSRIRTEHFPLTLESARPSHTSQYLCASSDPGHGPYSPLHFGNGTRLTVT.